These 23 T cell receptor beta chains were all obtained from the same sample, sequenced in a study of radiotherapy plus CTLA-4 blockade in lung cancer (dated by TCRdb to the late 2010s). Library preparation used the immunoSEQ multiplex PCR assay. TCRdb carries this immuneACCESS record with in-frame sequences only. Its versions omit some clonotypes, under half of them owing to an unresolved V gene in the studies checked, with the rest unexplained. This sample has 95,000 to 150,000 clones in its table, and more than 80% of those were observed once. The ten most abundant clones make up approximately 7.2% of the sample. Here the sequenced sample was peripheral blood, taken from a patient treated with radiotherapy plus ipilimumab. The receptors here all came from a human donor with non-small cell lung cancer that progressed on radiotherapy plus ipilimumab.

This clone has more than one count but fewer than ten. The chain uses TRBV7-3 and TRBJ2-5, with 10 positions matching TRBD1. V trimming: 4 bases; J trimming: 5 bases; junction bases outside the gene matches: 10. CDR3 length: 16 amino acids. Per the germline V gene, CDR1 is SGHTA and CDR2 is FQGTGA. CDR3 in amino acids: CASSSTGTGVGETQYF. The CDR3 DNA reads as TGTGCCAGCAGCTCTACCGGGACAGGGGTAGGCGAGACCCAGTACTTC.

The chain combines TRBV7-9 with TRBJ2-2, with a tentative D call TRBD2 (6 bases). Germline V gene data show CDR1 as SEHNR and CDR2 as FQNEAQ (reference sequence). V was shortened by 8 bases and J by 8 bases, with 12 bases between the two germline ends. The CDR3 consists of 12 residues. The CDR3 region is CASPIAEGELFF. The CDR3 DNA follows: TGTGCCAGCCCAATAGCGGAGGGGGAGCTGTTTTTT.

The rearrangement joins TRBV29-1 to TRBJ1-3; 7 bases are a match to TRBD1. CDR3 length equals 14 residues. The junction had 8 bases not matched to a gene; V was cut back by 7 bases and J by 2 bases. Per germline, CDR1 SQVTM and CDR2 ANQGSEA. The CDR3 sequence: CSAMRGQAGNTIYF. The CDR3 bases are TGCAGCGCAATGAGGGGGCAGGCTGGAAACACCATATATTTT.

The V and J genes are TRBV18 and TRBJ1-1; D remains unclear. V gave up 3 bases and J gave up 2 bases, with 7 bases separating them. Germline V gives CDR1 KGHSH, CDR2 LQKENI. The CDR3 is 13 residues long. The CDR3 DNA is TGTGCCAGCTCACCGGACCTTAACACTGAAGCTTTCTTT. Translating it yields CASSPDLNTEAFF. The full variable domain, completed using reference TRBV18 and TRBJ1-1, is NAGVMQNPRHLVRRRGQEARLRCSPMKGHSHVYWYRQLPEEGLKFMVYLQKENIIDESGMPKERFSAEFPKEGPSILRIQQVVRGDSAAYFCASSPDLNTEAFFGQGTRLTVV.

The CDR3 protein is CASSPGLAGAYEQYF. As DNA, the CDR3 is TGTGCCAGCAGTCCAGGACTAGCGGGGGCCTACGAGCAGTACTTC. The J gene is TRBJ2-7, the V gene TRBV27; 13 positions match TRBD2. In germline, CDR1 is MNHEY, CDR2 SMNVEV (reference sequence). Trimming at V came to 5 bases and at J to 2 bases, leaving 3 bases not matched to a gene. The CDR3 spans 15 residues.

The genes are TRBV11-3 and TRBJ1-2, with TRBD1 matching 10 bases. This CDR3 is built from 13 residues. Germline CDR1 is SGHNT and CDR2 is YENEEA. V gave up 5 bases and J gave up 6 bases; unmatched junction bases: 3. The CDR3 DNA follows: TGTGCCAGCAGCCCCGGGACAGGGGATGGCTACACCTTC. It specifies CASSPGTGDGYTF.

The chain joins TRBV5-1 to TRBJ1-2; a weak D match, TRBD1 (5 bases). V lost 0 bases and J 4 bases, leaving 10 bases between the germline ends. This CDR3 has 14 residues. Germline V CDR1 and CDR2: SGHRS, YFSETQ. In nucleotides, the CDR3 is TGCGCCAGCAGCTTGGGGGGACGGATCTATGGCTACACCTTC. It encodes CASSLGGRIYGYTF. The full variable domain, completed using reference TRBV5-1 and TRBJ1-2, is KAGVTQTPRYLIKTRGQQVTLSCSPISGHRSVSWYQQTPGQGLQFLFEYFSETQRNKGNFPGRFSGRQFSNSRSEMNVSTLELGDSALYLCASSLGGRIYGYTFGSGTRLTVV.

CDR3 protein: CASSLRGLNTGELFF. CDR3 DNA sequence: TGCGCCAGCAGCCTCCGGGGGCTAAACACCGGGGAGCTGTTTTTT. This chain links TRBV4-1 with TRBJ2-2, with D perhaps being TRBD1 or TRBD2 (6 bases each). The CDR3 spans 15 residues. V was pared by 4 bases and J by 2 bases, with 11 bases between. The germline V gene has CDR1 MGHRA and CDR2 YSYEKL.

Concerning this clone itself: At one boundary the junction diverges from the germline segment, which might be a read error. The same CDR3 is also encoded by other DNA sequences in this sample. The CDR3 DNA reads TGCGCCAGTAGCTTGGCCGACAGAGCAGCCTACAATGAGCAGTTCTTC. The encoded protein is CASSLADRAAYNEQFF. The chain combines TRBV5-1 with TRBJ2-1; tentatively, D is TRBD1 (5 bases). CDR3 size: 16 residues. In germline, CDR1 is SGHRS, CDR2 YFSETQ.

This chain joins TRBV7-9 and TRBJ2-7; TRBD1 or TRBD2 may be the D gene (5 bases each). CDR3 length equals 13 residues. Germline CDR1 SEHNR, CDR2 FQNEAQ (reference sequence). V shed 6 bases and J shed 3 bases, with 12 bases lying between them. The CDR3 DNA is TGTGCCAGCAGTTCGGGACCGGGCTACGAGCAGTACTTC. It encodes CASSSGPGYEQYF.

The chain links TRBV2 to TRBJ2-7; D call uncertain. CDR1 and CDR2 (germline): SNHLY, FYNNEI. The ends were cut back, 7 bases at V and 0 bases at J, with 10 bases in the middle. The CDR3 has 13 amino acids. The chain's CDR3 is CASKLAYSYEQYF. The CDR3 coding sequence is TGTGCCAGCAAGTTGGCCTACTCCTACGAGCAGTACTTC.

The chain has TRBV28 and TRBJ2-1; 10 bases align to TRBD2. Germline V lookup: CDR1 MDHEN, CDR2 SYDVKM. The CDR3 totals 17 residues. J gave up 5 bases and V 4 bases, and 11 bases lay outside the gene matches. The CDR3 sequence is CASSSASGSNSHNEQFF. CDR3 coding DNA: TGTGCCAGCAGTTCGGCTAGCGGGAGTAATAGCCACAATGAGCAGTTCTTC.

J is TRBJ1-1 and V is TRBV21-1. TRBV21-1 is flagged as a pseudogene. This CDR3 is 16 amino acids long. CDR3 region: CASSISVGVMNTEAFF. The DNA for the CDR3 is TGTGCCAGCAGCATCTCGGTGGGGGTCATGAACACTGAAGCTTTCTTT.

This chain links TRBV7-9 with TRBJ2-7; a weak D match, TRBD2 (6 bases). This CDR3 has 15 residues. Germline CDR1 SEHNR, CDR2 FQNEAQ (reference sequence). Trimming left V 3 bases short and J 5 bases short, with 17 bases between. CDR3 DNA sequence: TGTGCCAGCAGCTTTTTCGGGGGTAATCGAAACGAGCAGTACTTC. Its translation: CASSFFGGNRNEQYF.

The CDR3 sequence is CATRPGGNLILGNTIYF. DNA for the CDR3: TGTGCCACCAGGCCCGGGGGGAATTTGATCCTTGGAAACACCATATATTTT. The chain is built from TRBV15 and TRBJ1-3; D may be TRBD1 (5 bases). Germline CDR1 is LNHNV and CDR2 is YYDKDF (reference sequence). The CDR3 has 17 residues. V lost 6 bases to trimming and J lost 3 bases, with 21 bases between them.

CDR3 nucleotide sequence: TGTGCCAGCAGCCCATCACCTAGGACTAGCACAGATACGCAGTATTTT. Translation: CASSPSPRTSTDTQYF. The chain uses TRBV7-3 and TRBJ2-3, with D possibly TRBD2 on 5 matching bases. This CDR3 has 16 amino acids. Germline values: CDR1 SGHTA, CDR2 FQGTGA. Trimming cost V 5 bases and J 0 bases, with 15 bases left between them.

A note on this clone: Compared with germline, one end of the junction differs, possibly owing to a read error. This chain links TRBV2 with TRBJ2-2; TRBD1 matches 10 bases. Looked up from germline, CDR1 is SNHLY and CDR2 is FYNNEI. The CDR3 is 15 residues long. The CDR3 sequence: CASRRQGALSRGAVF. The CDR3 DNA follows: TGTGCCAGCAGGCGACAGGGGGCTCTTTCCCGGGGAGCTGTTTTT.

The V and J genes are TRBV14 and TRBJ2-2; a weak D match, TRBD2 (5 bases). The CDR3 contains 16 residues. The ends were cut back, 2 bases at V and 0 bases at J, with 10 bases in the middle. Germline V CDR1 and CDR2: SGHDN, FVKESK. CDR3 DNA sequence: TGTGCCAGCAGCCAACCCACGGGGACGAACACCGGGGAGCTGTTTTTT. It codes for CASSQPTGTNTGELFF.

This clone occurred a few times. Here the CDR3 reads CASSPRDGNTEAFF. The DNA for the CDR3 is TGCGCCAGCAGCCCCCGGGACGGGAACACTGAAGCTTTCTTT. The gene calls are TRBV5-1 and TRBJ1-1; tentative D call: TRBD1 (5 bases). Per germline, CDR1 SGHRS and CDR2 YFSETQ. This CDR3 contains 14 residues. V was pared by 4 bases and J by 1 base, with 11 bases between.

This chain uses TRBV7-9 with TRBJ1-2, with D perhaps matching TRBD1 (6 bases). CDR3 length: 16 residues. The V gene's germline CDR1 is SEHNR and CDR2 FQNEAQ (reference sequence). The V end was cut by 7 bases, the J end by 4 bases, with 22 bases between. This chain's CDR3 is CASTKGEVWQSYGYTF. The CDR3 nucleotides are TGTGCCAGCACAAAGGGGGAGGTCTGGCAGTCCTATGGCTACACCTTC.

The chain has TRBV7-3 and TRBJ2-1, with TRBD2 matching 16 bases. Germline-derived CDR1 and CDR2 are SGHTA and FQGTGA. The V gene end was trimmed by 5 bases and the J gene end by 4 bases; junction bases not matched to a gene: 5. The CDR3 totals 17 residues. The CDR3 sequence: CASSRKGLAGGYNEQFF. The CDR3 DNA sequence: TGTGCCAGCAGCAGAAAGGGACTAGCGGGAGGGTACAATGAGCAGTTCTTC.

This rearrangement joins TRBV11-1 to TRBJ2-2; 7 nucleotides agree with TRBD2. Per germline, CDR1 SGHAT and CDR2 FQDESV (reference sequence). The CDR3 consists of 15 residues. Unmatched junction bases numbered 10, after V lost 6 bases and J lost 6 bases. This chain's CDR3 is CASSSLAGASGELFF. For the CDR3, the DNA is TGTGCCAGCAGTTCCCTTGCGGGAGCCTCCGGGGAGCTGTTTTTT.

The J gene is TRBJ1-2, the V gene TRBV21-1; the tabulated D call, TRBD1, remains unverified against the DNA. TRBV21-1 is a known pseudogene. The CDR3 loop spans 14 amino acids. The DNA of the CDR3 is TGTGCCAGCAGCAAAGGTCAGGGTCTCTATGGCTACACCTTC. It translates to CASSKGQGLYGYTF.